This T cell receptor (beta chain) was recovered during a study of CD8+ T cells in alopecia areata (dated by TCRdb to 2016 to 2018). A note on the overall study: The treated patients, all with moderate-to-severe alopecia areata, were enrolled in an open-label pilot trial of oral tofacitinib given at 5 to 10 mg twice daily. Scalp clonality was compared across normal scalp (n=4), patchy alopecia areata scalp (n=8), and alopecia totalis/universalis scalp (n=8). Patients on tofacitinib were biopsied at baseline and after 4 and 24 weeks of treatment, and several of the patients also had a later scalp biopsy. To study T cell clonal expansion in alopecia areata, the researchers applied high-throughput TCRbeta sequencing to both the C3H/HeJ mouse model and human patients. Patients stayed on tofacitinib for 6 to 18 months and then had 6 months of follow-up off drug so that delayed response and recurrence could be assessed. Scalp tissue and sorted CD4+ and CD8+ peripheral blood T cells from patchy and totalis/universalis alopecia areata patients and from healthy controls were covered by human TCRbeta sequencing. Amplification of TCRbeta CDR3 regions was done by immunoSEQ multiplex PCR using 35 Vbeta forward primers and 13 Jbeta reverse primers. RNA was obtained with the PAXgene miRNA kit for fixed scalp, the miRNeasy kit for PBMCs, and the RNeasy kit for mouse skin.

To note about this clone: Its recognized antigen is unknown. No base-level quality is on record; no much larger clone is a single base apart.

From alopecia areata patients, peripheral blood was collected along with lesional scalp punch biopsies. PBMCs were isolated by density centrifugation and stained for CD3, CD4 and CD8, and CD4+ and CD8+ T cells were sorted on a FACSAria. Points the paper makes about the study in general: Compared with normal scalp, lesional scalp, particularly in alopecia totalis/universalis, had higher clonality and more expanded CD8+ clones, which suggests antigenic drive. TCR sequences shared between patients were less clear than in mice, possibly partly because of HLA diversity in the patient population. Unlike mouse skin, where gammadelta T cells dominate, normal human skin contains resident alphabeta T cells that get sequenced too, which complicates analysis of the scalp TCR repertoire.

The method behind the library was the immunoSEQ multiplex PCR assay. For TCR sequencing, RNA was extracted from every sample and reverse transcribed into cDNA to serve as template. First-strand cDNA was synthesized using SuperScript III with a 2:1 mix of oligo-dT and random hexamers. A synthetic immune receptor repertoire was used to gauge amplification bias, and whatever bias remained was removed computationally. The original pipeline was this. Raw reads were preprocessed to remove errors, and CDR3 was defined according to IMGT conventions as the region from the conserved cysteine to phenylalanine. Clonality was computed by normalizing Shannon entropy by log2 of the number of productive unique TCRs and subtracting the result from 1. CD4 or CD8 identity of scalp clones was inferred by cross-referencing scalp TCRbeta sequences with sorted blood CD4 and CD8 repertoires. Imported from immuneACCESS, the table was reduced by TCRdb to in-frame sequences with V and J called. These copies leave out some clones; in studies compared against another copy, an unresolved V gene accounts for under half, and the cause of the remainder is not known. That table is the source of V, J and clone size, and D and trimming were worked out from the DNA. The sample contains some 99,000 clones, 40% to 45% of them found a single time. Almost 0.8% of the sample belongs to the ten largest clones.

The germline V gene specifies SGHRS as CDR1 and YFSETQ as CDR2. There are 16 amino acids in the CDR3, from cysteine to phenylalanine inclusive. The retained sequence is limited to the CDR3, 48 bases, with the frame set at the first base. The V end loses 0 bases and the J end loses 0 bases, and a stretch of 10 bases separates them. The rearranged segments are TRBV5-1 and TRBJ2-4; the D gene could be either TRBD1 or TRBD2, each agreeing at 6 bases. The sample consisted of CD4+ T cells sorted from blood. This clonotype was obtained from a human donor with alopecia areata. The CDR3 in this case is CASSLGGGGAKNIQYF. The bases read TGCGCCAGCAGCTTGGGAGGAGGGGGAGCCAAAAACATTCAGTACTTC. Joined to the reference TRBV5-1 and TRBJ2-4 proteins, this CDR3 gives the full variable domain: KAGVTQTPRYLIKTRGQQVTLSCSPISGHRSVSWYQQTPGQGLQFLFEYFSETQRNKGNFPGRFSGRQFSNSRSEMNVSTLELGDSALYLCASSLGGGGAKNIQYFGAGTRLSVL.